At least ten counts were recorded for the clone carrying this TCR beta chain. Its target is unknown. This specimen belongs to a study of T cells in Graves' hyperthyroidism and ophthalmopathy. Regarding the study as a whole: Patients with ophthalmopathy were separated from those with stable hyperthyroidism by a 13 V-J model.

The investigators amplified TCR beta CDR3 regions from RNA transcripts. In the first-round RT-PCR of the TCR CDR3, the HTBI primer set was used. TCRdb re-derived calls from the multiplex PCR reads in MiXCR, one entry per CDR3 protein. There are some 580,000 distinct CDR3 sequences in the sample; roughly a sixth occur only once, and roughly 3.4% lies in the top ten. V was shortened by 3 bases and J by 0 bases, with 23 bases between the two germline ends. This CDR3 has 19 amino acids. Looked up from germline, CDR1 is LNHNV and CDR2 is YYDKDF (reference sequence). The chain employs TRBV15 and TRBJ1-1, with D maybe TRBD1 (6 bases). The receptor was derived from a woman between 40 and 55 years old with Graves' ophthalmopathy. The sequencing sample was made of blood. The CDR3 DNA reads TGTGCCACCAGCAGGAGGGGGGGCTTGAGGGGAATAATGAACACTGAAGCTTTCTTT. Its protein is CATSRRGGLRGIMNTEAFF.